The sequence of this T cell receptor beta chain was determined in a study of T cell repertoires in cytomegalovirus infection. Turning to the study itself: Matching HLA type, along with CMV infection, was indicated by public TCR beta signatures.

TCRdb passed the reads through MiXCR, listing each CDR3 protein once. The repertoire consists of 51,000 or so distinct CDR3 sequences, with 20% occurring once and the leading ten covering roughly 77%. The CDR3 runs to 17 residues. J lost 7 bases, V lost 0 bases, and 8 bases had no gene match. In germline, CDR1 is MNHEY, CDR2 SVGAGI. This clonotype came up a few times. The antigen remains undetermined. Sequenced here: CD8+ T cells from cultured PBMCs, sampled from culture after CMV antigen stimulation. The TCR comes from a human donor in good health (CMV status not recorded). Some clones in this sample may be carry-over from other donors' samples. The gene calls are TRBV6-5 and TRBJ2-1; 11 positions match TRBD2. CDR3 sequence: CASSYSTSGTLGNEQFF. CDR3 nucleotide sequence: TGTGCCAGCAGTTACTCGACTAGCGGGACCCTGGGGAATGAGCAGTTCTTC.